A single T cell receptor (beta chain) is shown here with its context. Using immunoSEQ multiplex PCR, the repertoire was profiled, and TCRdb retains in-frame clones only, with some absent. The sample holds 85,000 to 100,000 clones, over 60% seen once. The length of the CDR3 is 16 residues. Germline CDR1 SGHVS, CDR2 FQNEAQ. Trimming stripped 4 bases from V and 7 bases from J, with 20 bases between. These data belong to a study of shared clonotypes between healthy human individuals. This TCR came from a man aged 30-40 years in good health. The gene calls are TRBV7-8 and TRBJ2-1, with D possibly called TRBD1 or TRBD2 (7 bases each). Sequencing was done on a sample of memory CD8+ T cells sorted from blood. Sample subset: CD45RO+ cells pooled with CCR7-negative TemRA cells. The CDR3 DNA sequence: TGTGCCAGCAGCTCGTTCCAGGGGGGGCACCGAAATGAGCAGTTCTTC. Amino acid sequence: CASSSFQGGHRNEQFF.